What follows are 31 T cell receptor beta chains derived from one specimen sequenced in a study of T cells after yellow fever vaccination. Via MiXCR, TCRdb re-called the 5' RACE reads, giving one row per CDR3 protein. Here the sample spans 70,000 or so distinct CDR3 sequences, more than 5.5% being singletons. Specimen: CD8+ T cells sorted from PBMCs, collected more than 8 days after the first yellow fever vaccination. Receptor source: a man aged 18 to 35 who received the YFV17D yellow fever vaccine.

This clonotype was observed many times. V gene TRBV12-5 combines with J gene TRBJ2-3, with D tentatively TRBD1 (5 bases). CDR3 size: 12 residues. CDR1 is LGHNT and CDR2 is FRNRAP in the germline V gene. Between the trimmed V and J ends, which lost 6 bases and 2 bases, there was a span of 6 bases. DNA of the CDR3: TGTGCTAGTGGAGGGGACACAGATACGCAGTATTTT. It specifies CASGGDTDTQYF.

In this sample, this clonotype turned up a few times. The chain is built from TRBV5-6 and TRBJ2-5; TRBD2 agrees at 15 bases. Germline trimming cut 4 bases from V and 0 bases from J; bases unmatched to any gene: 10. The CDR3 spans 19 residues. Germline V gives CDR1 SGHDT, CDR2 YYEEEE. The DNA for the CDR3 is TGTGCCAGCAGCCTAAGCCCCGGGACTAGCGGGGGGTACCAAGAGACCCAGTACTTC. Protein product: CASSLSPGTSGGYQETQYF.

This clonotype was found a few times. CDR3 protein: CASSTGLATDTQYF. The CDR3 bases are TGCGCCAGTTCAACGGGACTAGCAACAGATACGCAGTATTTT. V usage is TRBV5-1 and J usage is TRBJ2-3, with 9 bases that match TRBD2. CDR3 size: 14 residues. J was trimmed by 3 bases and V by 8 bases; bases with no gene match: 7. CDR1 and CDR2 from the germline V gene are SGHRS and YFSETQ. The full variable domain, in which reference TRBV5-1 and TRBJ2-3 provide the parts outside the CDR3, is KAGVTQTPRYLIKTRGQQVTLSCSPISGHRSVSWYQQTPGQGLQFLFEYFSETQRNKGNFPGRFSGRQFSNSRSEMNVSTLELGDSALYLCASSTGLATDTQYFGPGTRLTVL.

This clonotype was seen many times. The chain recombines TRBV15 with TRBJ2-7; D is perhaps TRBD1 (6 bases). The CDR3 runs 15 residues. Germline CDR1 is LNHNV and CDR2 is YYDKDF (reference sequence). Deletions cut 5 bases from V and 3 bases from J, with 17 bases between. The CDR3: CATSAGQQGLYEQYF. As DNA, the CDR3 is TGTGCCACCAGCGCCGGCCAACAGGGCCTCTACGAGCAGTACTTC. Combining the CDR3 with reference TRBV15 and TRBJ2-7 gives the whole variable domain DAMVIQNPRYQVTQFGKPVTLSCSQTLNHNVMYWYQQKSSQAPKLLFHYYDKDFNNEADTPDNFQSRRPNTSFCFLDIRSPGLGDTAMYLCATSAGQQGLYEQYFGPGTRLTVT.

The table lists this clonotype with many counts. The chain recombines TRBV11-2 with TRBJ2-2; TRBD2 matches 13 bases. Germline V gene sequence: CDR1 SGHAT, CDR2 FQNNGV. After removal of 1 base from V and 1 base from J, the junction contained 3 bases not matched to a gene. The CDR3 loop spans 18 amino acids. The CDR3 is CASSLVTSGGGNTGELFF. The CDR3 DNA reads TGTGCCAGCAGCTTAGTAACTAGCGGGGGGGGGAACACCGGGGAGCTGTTTTTT.

This chain links TRBV7-9 with TRBJ2-3, with D uncertain. CDR1 is SEHNR and CDR2 is FQNEAQ in the germline V gene (reference sequence). The CDR3 is 15 residues long. V lost 5 bases and J 2 bases, leaving 14 bases between the germline ends. The CDR3 spells CASSLPGRNTDTQYF. DNA of the CDR3: TGTGCCAGCAGCCTCCCTGGGCGGAACACAGATACGCAGTATTTT.

This chain connects TRBV3-1 to TRBJ2-7; D is possibly TRBD2 (7 bases). V lost 4 bases and J lost 2, with 18 bases in between. CDR3 size: 16 residues. The germline V gene encodes CDR1 LGHDT and CDR2 YNNKEL (reference sequence). Written as DNA, the CDR3 is TGTGCCAGCAGCCTAGGGGGAGGGCGCTCAACCTACGAGCAGTACTTC. Its translation: CASSLGGGRSTYEQYF.

This clonotype was observed a handful of times. The chain has TRBV6-1 and TRBJ2-1; D is unresolved. CDR3 length equals 14 residues. V was trimmed by 8 bases and J by 9 bases, leaving 20 bases between them. CDR1 and CDR2 (germline): MNHNS, SASEGT. The CDR3 nucleotides read TGTGCCAGCTCAAGTTGGATAAGCTCCAGTGAGCAGTTCTTC. It specifies CASSSWISSSEQFF.

This clonotype was seen a handful of times. This chain joins TRBV6-5 and TRBJ1-3; D is possibly TRBD1 (6 bases). CDR3 length: 15 amino acids. Trimming took 0 bases from V and 0 from J, leaving 6 bases between them. Per the germline V gene, CDR1 is MNHEY and CDR2 is SVGAGI. CDR3 loop: CASSYSGGSGNTIYF. The CDR3, as DNA: TGTGCCAGCAGTTACTCAGGGGGCTCTGGAAACACCATATATTTT.

This clonotype occurred many times. The chain uses TRBV6-1 and TRBJ1-4; tentatively, D is TRBD1 (5 bases). Between the trimmed V and J ends, which lost 7 bases and 1 base, there was a span of 7 bases. The CDR3 extends over 13 amino acids. Germline V gives CDR1 MNHNS, CDR2 SASEGT. The CDR3 loop is CASIGGTNEKLFF. CDR3 nucleotide sequence: TGTGCCAGCATTGGGGGAACTAATGAAAAACTGTTTTTT.

This chain uses TRBV28 with TRBJ2-7, with D perhaps matching TRBD1 or TRBD2 (5 bases each). Germline values: CDR1 MDHEN, CDR2 SYDVKM. V gave up 5 bases and J gave up 1 base, with 9 bases separating them. The CDR3 is 13 amino acids. CDR3 region: CASSEGLSYEQYV. The CDR3 nucleotides read TGTGCCAGCAGTGAGGGGCTTTCCTACGAGCAGTACGTC.

This clonotype was observed many times. CDR3 nucleotides: TGCGCCAGCAGCCAAGACAGGGGGAATGGCAATCAGCCCCAGCATTTT. This encodes CASSQDRGNGNQPQHF. The chain links TRBV4-3 to TRBJ1-5, with 7 bases fitting TRBD1. In germline, CDR1 is LGHNA, CDR2 YSLEER. The CDR3 spans 16 residues. V was clipped by 0 bases and J by 2 bases; unmatched bases: 4.

A few counts support this clonotype. V and J are TRBV2 and TRBJ2-5; tentatively, D is TRBD2 (5 bases). The CDR3 is 14 residues long. Germline CDR1 and CDR2: SNHLY and FYNNEI. Trimming pared 5 bases from V and 5 bases from J, leaving 15 bases between. The CDR3 here is CASSPGLVRETQYF. CDR3 bases: TGTGCCAGCAGTCCCGGACTGGTAAGGGAGACCCAGTACTTC.

Only a few counts were recorded for this clonotype. The chain carries TRBV5-4 and TRBJ1-6, with no clear D. Germline V gives CDR1 SGHNT, CDR2 YYREEE (reference sequence). Deletions cut 3 bases from V and 7 bases from J, with 11 bases between. The CDR3 is 14 amino acids. The CDR3 nucleotides are TGTGCCAGCAGCTCGGGCGGGGTCAATTCACCCCTCCACTTT. It is translated as CASSSGGVNSPLHF.

The chain has TRBV12-3 or TRBV12-4 and TRBJ2-1; D perhaps matches TRBD2 (5 bases). V was clipped by 5 bases and J by 9 bases, with 11 bases between them. CDR3 length: 12 residues. CDR3 loop: CASSLLGPEQFF. As DNA, the CDR3 is TGTGCCAGCAGTCTACTAGGCCCTGAGCAGTTCTTC.

Ten or more counts support this clonotype. CDR3 residues: CASSAGVTEAFF. The DNA of the CDR3 is TGTGCCAGCAGTGCGGGGGTCACTGAAGCTTTCTTT. This chain connects TRBV2 to TRBJ1-1; TRBD1 might be the D (5 bases). V lost 4 bases and J lost 4, with 7 bases in between. The germline V gene encodes CDR1 SNHLY and CDR2 FYNNEI. The CDR3 sequence is 12 residues long.

This clonotype came up many times. V gene TRBV4-2 combines with J gene TRBJ1-5; D not certain. This CDR3 is built from 18 residues. Trimming cost V 2 bases and J 9 bases, with 26 bases left between them. Germline CDR1 LGHNA, CDR2 YNFKEQ. CDR3 region: CASSQHLGSMGRHSPQHF. The CDR3 DNA reads TGTGCCAGCAGCCAACATCTCGGTTCCATGGGTCGTCATTCGCCCCAGCATTTT.

This clonotype has more than one count but fewer than ten. The rearrangement links TRBV14 to TRBJ2-7; TRBD1 or TRBD2 may be the D gene (5 bases each). Trimming stripped 1 base from V and 4 bases from J, with 11 bases between. Germline assignment: CDR1 SGHDN and CDR2 FVKESK. This CDR3 is built from 14 residues. The CDR3 spells CASSQGRGAYEQYV. Here the CDR3 DNA reads TGTGCCAGCAGCCAAGGAAGGGGAGCTTACGAGCAGTACGTC.

This clonotype was counted many times. The rearrangement links TRBV27 to TRBJ2-7; the D is unclear. Germline lookup yields CDR1 MNHEY and CDR2 SMNVEV (reference sequence). Between the trimmed V and J ends, which lost 4 bases and 3 bases, there was a span of 10 bases. This CDR3 spans 13 amino acids. CDR3 sequence: CASSYGPSYEQYV. In DNA, the CDR3 is TGTGCCAGCAGTTATGGGCCTAGCTACGAGCAGTACGTC.

There are many counts of this clonotype. CDR3 loop: CATSASRWGSQETQYF. CDR3 nucleotide sequence: TGTGCCACCAGTGCGTCCCGGTGGGGGAGCCAAGAGACCCAGTACTTC. This sequence joins TRBV24-1 and TRBJ2-5; D tentatively reads TRBD1 or TRBD2 (5 bases each). Germline assignment: CDR1 KGHDR and CDR2 SFDVKD. V dropped 5 bases and J dropped 1 base, with 16 bases sitting between them. This CDR3 has 16 amino acids.

In this sample, this clonotype turned up a few times. The chain combines TRBV20-1 with TRBJ2-3, with D possibly TRBD2 on 6 matching bases. This CDR3 region has 15 residues. Per germline, CDR1 DFQATT and CDR2 SNEGSKA (reference sequence). V lost 3 bases and J 3 bases, leaving 16 bases between the germline ends. The CDR3: CSASYPGEVTDTQYF. In DNA form, the CDR3 reads TGCAGTGCTAGTTATCCGGGGGAAGTAACAGATACGCAGTATTTT.

CDR3 protein: CASSIVRAGNTEAFF. The CDR3 DNA sequence: TGTGCCAGTAGTATAGTGCGGGCTGGGAACACTGAAGCTTTCTTT. The genes are TRBV19 and TRBJ1-1; no clear D. Trimming removed 1 base from V and 1 base from J, with 10 bases in between. The CDR3 contains 15 residues. Germline V lookup: CDR1 LNHDA, CDR2 SQIVND (reference sequence). Supplemented by reference TRBV19 and TRBJ1-1, the full variable domain reads DGGITQSPKYLFRKEGQNVTLSCEQNLNHDAMYWYRQDPGQGLRLIYYSQIVNDFQKGDIAEGYSVSREKKESFPLTVTSAQKNPTAFYLCASSIVRAGNTEAFFGQGTRLTVV.

This clonotype was picked up many times. The V and J genes are TRBV29-1 and TRBJ2-2, with TRBD1 identical over 9 bases. Germline assignment: CDR1 SQVTM and CDR2 ANQGSEA. The CDR3 spans 16 residues. The junction had 9 bases not matched to a gene; V was cut back by 1 base and J by 6 bases. The CDR3 bases are TGCAGCGTTGAAGTGGGGACAGGGAAGATGGCCGGGGAGCTGTTTTTT. Translating it yields CSVEVGTGKMAGELFF.

The chain recombines TRBV11-2 with TRBJ2-1, with a possible D match to TRBD1 (6 bases). This CDR3 is built from 16 residues. The V end lost 7 bases, the J end lost 0 bases, and 16 bases lay between the germline ends. The germline gives CDR1 SGHAT, CDR2 FQNNGV. The CDR3 DNA reads TGTGCCAGCAACGGTCCCGGGACAAGCTCCTACAATGAGCAGTTCTTC. It encodes CASNGPGTSSYNEQFF.

This clonotype was picked up many times. This sequence joins TRBV4-3 and TRBJ2-1, with D possibly matching TRBD2 (6 bases). Germline V gene lookup returns CDR1 LGHNA and CDR2 YSLEER. V was cut by 1 base and J by 10 bases, with 14 bases left in between. The CDR3 runs 14 residues. The CDR3 spells CASSQGQGGGEQFF. CDR3 DNA sequence: TGCGCCAGCAGCCAAGGCCAGGGTGGAGGGGAGCAGTTCTTC.

This clonotype has a count of ten or more. The chain couples TRBV6-5 to TRBJ1-2; 7 bases fit TRBD1. V shed 5 bases, J shed 4 bases, and the junction held 4 bases outside the gene matches. The CDR3 runs to 13 residues. The germline CDR1 and CDR2 sequences are MNHEY and SVGAGI. The CDR3 loop is CASSPRTGYGYTF. In DNA, the CDR3 is TGTGCCAGCAGTCCACGGACAGGCTATGGCTACACCTTC.

In this sample, this clonotype is medium-sized. The chain couples TRBV4-3 to TRBJ2-1; D possibly matches TRBD1 or TRBD2 (5 bases each). CDR1 and CDR2 (germline): LGHNA, YSLEER. Between the trimmed V and J ends, which lost 1 base and 8 bases, there was a span of 27 bases. The CDR3 spans 19 residues. In DNA form, the CDR3 reads TGCGCCAGCAGCCAAGTGGGGGACGGGACCTACGGTGCCCGCGATGAGCAGTTCTTC. It encodes CASSQVGDGTYGARDEQFF.

Ten or more counts support this clonotype. The V call is TRBV5-4, the J call TRBJ2-2; D call uncertain. Germline V gene data show CDR1 as SGHNT and CDR2 as YYREEE (reference sequence). The CDR3 length is 16 residues. V was pared by 4 bases and J by 7 bases, with 20 bases between. In DNA, the CDR3 is TGTGCCAGCAGCACACAACAGCCCCTTGGTGTCGGGGAGCTGTTTTTT. It specifies CASSTQQPLGVGELFF.

This clonotype has at least ten counts. CDR3 in DNA: TGTGCCAGCAGTGAAGCGGTGGCTGACAAGTTCTTC. It is translated as CASSEAVADKFF. The chain links TRBV2 to TRBJ2-1; D remains ambiguous. The CDR3 runs 12 residues. Trimming shortened V by 0 bases and J by 14 bases, and 11 bases separated the two germline ends. Per the germline V gene, CDR1 is SNHLY and CDR2 is FYNNEI.

This clonotype was seen at least ten times. This chain uses TRBV7-2 with TRBJ1-6; D ambiguous. Trimming took off 5 bases at V and 5 bases at J, with 7 bases between the two ends. The germline gives CDR1 SGHTA, CDR2 FQGNSA. The CDR3 covers 13 residues. This CDR3 reads CASSPLHNSPLHF. The DNA for the CDR3 is TGTGCCAGCAGCCCTCTACATAATTCACCCCTCCACTTT.

The chain uses TRBV7-3 and TRBJ2-7, with D perhaps being TRBD1 or TRBD2 (5 bases each). CDR1 SGHTA and CDR2 FQGTGA come from the germline V gene. This CDR3 is 14 amino acids long. V was clipped by 4 bases and J by 7 bases, with 17 bases between them. In DNA, the CDR3 is TGTGCCAGCAGCTGCATGGGACGGCCGGGGGAGCAGTACGTC. Residues: CASSCMGRPGEQYV.